This T cell receptor beta chain was recovered during a study of shared clonotypes between healthy human individuals. Method: immunoSEQ multiplex PCR; TCRdb's copy keeps in-frame clones and lacks some. The sample contains millions of clones, roughly 94% of which appear only once. Germline-derived CDR1 and CDR2 are MNHEY and SMNVEV (reference sequence). This CDR3 spans 13 amino acids. V was clipped by 3 bases and J by 5 bases, with 10 bases between them. The donor cohort consisted entirely of Caucasian adults residing in Nashville, Tennessee. Whole-study findings and limits: When naive CD4 clonotypes were compared across a handful of donors, about 4.9% were shared. Sequencing depth was expected to affect clonotype sharing among donors.

Comments on this clone: No antigen is known for it. The same CDR3 can be traced to other DNA sequences in this sample.

The sequencing sample was made of naive CD4+ T cells sorted from blood. The subset: CD45RA+ positively selected. The receptor was derived from a young man in good health. The chain joins TRBV27 to TRBJ1-2; D gene unclear. CDR3 sequence: CASSLEGRYGYTF. CDR3 sequence (DNA): TGTGCCAGCAGTTTGGAGGGAAGATATGGCTACACCTTC.